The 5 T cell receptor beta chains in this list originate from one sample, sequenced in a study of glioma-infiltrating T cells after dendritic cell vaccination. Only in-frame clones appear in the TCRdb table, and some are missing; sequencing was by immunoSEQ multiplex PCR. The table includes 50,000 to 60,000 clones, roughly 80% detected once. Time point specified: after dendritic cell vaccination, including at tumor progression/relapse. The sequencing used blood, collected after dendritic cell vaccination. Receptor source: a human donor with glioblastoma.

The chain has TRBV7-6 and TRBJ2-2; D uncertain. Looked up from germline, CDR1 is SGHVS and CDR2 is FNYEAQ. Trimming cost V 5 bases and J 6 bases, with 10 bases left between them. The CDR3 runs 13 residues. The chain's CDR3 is CASSLPVSGELFF. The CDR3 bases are TGTGCCAGCAGCCTACCCGTCTCCGGGGAGCTGTTTTTT. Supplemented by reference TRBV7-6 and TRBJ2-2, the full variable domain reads GAGVSQSPRYKVTKRGQDVALRCDPISGHVSLYWYRQALGQGPEFLTYFNYEAQQDKSGLPNDRFSAERPEGSISTLTIQRTEQRDSAMYRCASSLPVSGELFFGEGSRLTVL.

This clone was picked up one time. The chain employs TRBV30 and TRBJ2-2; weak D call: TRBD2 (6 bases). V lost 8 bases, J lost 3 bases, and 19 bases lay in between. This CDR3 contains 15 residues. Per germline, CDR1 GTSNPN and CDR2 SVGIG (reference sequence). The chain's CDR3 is CARPAGYGDTGELFF. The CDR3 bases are TGTGCCCGCCCTGCGGGGTACGGTGACACCGGGGAGCTGTTTTTT.

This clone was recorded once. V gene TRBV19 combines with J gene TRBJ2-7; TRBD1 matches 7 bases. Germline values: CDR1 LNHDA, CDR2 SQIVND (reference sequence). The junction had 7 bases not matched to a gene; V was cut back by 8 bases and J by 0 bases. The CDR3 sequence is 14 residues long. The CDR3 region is CASSVGTASYEQYF. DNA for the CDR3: TGTGCCAGTTCGGTCGGGACAGCCTCCTACGAGCAGTACTTC.

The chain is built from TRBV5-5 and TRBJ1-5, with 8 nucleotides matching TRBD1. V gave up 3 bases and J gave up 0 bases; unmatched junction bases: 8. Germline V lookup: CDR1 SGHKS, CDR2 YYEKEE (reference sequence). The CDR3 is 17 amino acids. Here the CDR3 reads CASSSGTGIHSNQPQHF. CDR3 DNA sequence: TGTGCCAGCAGCTCCGGGACAGGAATCCATAGCAATCAGCCCCAGCATTTT.

CDR3 region: CASSPQDRTYEQYF. The CDR3 nucleotides read TGCGCCAGCAGCCCACAGGACAGAACCTACGAGCAGTACTTC. The rearrangement joins TRBV4-1 to TRBJ2-7; D may be TRBD1 (6 bases). Germline CDR1 reads MGHRA; CDR2 reads YSYEKL. Trimming took 4 bases from V and 2 from J, leaving 12 bases between them. The length of the CDR3 is 14 residues.